Listed below are T cell receptor beta chains from one sample, sequenced in a study of esophageal squamous cell carcinoma under preoperative chemotherapy. TCRdb redid the calling of the PCR reads with MiXCR, one entry per CDR3 protein. The sample shows more than 10,000 distinct CDR3 sequences, 45% to 55% of them seen only once. Sampling was conducted from a patient given preoperative chemotherapy. Receptors originate from a human donor with esophageal squamous cell carcinoma. The donor label of this sample is uncertain. The CDR3 runs from the conserved cysteine through the conserved F or W. A D gene is named only where the DNA matches it firmly. Part of the rows lack a size; the others show once, few, many or a class for expanded clones.

j_gene: TRBJ2-4; v_gene: TRBV6-1; d_gene: TRBD1; abundance: -; CDR3nt: TGTGCGGGCAGTGGGGACAGTGCCGCAGATACGCAGTACTTC; CDR3aa: CAGSGDSAADTQYF
j_gene: TRBJ2-5; v_gene: TRBV11-1; d_gene: TRBD2; abundance: -; CDR3nt: TGTGCCAGCAGCCCTAGCGGGGGGGCCAGAGAGACCCAGTACTTC; CDR3aa: CASSPSGGARETQYF
j_gene: TRBJ2-7; v_gene: TRBV11-3; d_gene: -; abundance: medium-sized; CDR3nt: TGTGCCAGCAGCTTAGTACCGGGGGAGCAGTACTTC; CDR3aa: CASSLVPGEQYF
j_gene: TRBJ2-1; v_gene: TRBV6-1; d_gene: TRBD2; abundance: -; CDR3nt: TGTGCCAGCAGGGACGCCCAGGCGGGGGGCAGCGATGCGCAGTTCTTT; CDR3aa: CASRDAQAGGSDAQFF
j_gene: TRBJ2-7; v_gene: TRBV6-1; d_gene: TRBD2; abundance: -; CDR3nt: TGTGCCAGCAGTGAAGGACTAGCGGGAGGCCTGTCCTACGAGCAGTACTTC; CDR3aa: CASSEGLAGGLSYEQYF
j_gene: TRBJ2-7; v_gene: TRBV6-5; d_gene: -; abundance: -; CDR3nt: TGTGCCAGCAGTTACTCAGCCGGGACCGCCGTTCTTAGCGAGCAGTACTTC; CDR3aa: CASSYSAGTAVLSEQYF
j_gene: TRBJ2-1; v_gene: TRBV7-8; d_gene: -; abundance: -; CDR3nt: TGTGCCAGCAGCTTAGCGCGGCCTAGCCCGCACTTGACCTCCTACAATGAGCAGTTCTTC; CDR3aa: CASSLARPSPHLTSYNEQFF
j_gene: TRBJ2-1; v_gene: TRBV6-4; d_gene: TRBD2; abundance: -; CDR3nt: TGTGCCAGCAGCCAGACTAGCGGGAGAAGTAATGAGCAGTTCTTC; CDR3aa: CASSQTSGRSNEQFF
j_gene: TRBJ2-3; v_gene: TRBV6-1; d_gene: TRBD1; abundance: -; CDR3nt: TGTGCCCGCGGCGCGGGACAGGGAGCCAAAGATACTCAGTATTTT; CDR3aa: CARGAGQGAKDTQYF
j_gene: TRBJ2-3; v_gene: TRBV6-5; d_gene: -; abundance: few; CDR3nt: TGTGCCAGCAGTTACGTGGGGCCAAATGCGCAGTTCTTT; CDR3aa: CASSYVGPNAQFF
j_gene: TRBJ2-2; v_gene: TRBV6-1; d_gene: -; abundance: few; CDR3nt: TGTGCCAGCAGTCGTCCGGGACAACCGAACACCGGGGAGCTGTTTTTT; CDR3aa: CASSRPGQPNTGELFF
j_gene: TRBJ2-1; v_gene: TRBV2; d_gene: TRBD2; abundance: -; CDR3nt: TGTGCCAGCAGTGAAGCGGGGGTAGCGGGGGGGGATGAGCAGTTCTTC; CDR3aa: CASSEAGVAGGDEQFF
j_gene: TRBJ2-7; v_gene: TRBV6-1; d_gene: TRBD2; abundance: -; CDR3nt: TGTGCCAGCAGTCCCCGGGGAGGGAGGGCAGAGACGCAGTACTTC; CDR3aa: CASSPRGGRAETQYF
j_gene: TRBJ2-3; v_gene: TRBV6-1; d_gene: -; abundance: -; CDR3nt: TGTGCCAGCAGTGTGGGGGTGGGAGACAAAGACACGCAGTATTTT; CDR3aa: CASSVGVGDKDTQYF
j_gene: TRBJ2-7; v_gene: TRBV7-6; d_gene: -; abundance: -; CDR3nt: TGTGCCAGCAGCCCCACCTCTCCCGGGCCTAGCGAGCAGTACTTC; CDR3aa: CASSPTSPGPSEQYF
j_gene: TRBJ2-3; v_gene: TRBV7-2; d_gene: -; abundance: medium-sized; CDR3nt: TGTGCCAGCAGCTTAGTTCTTAGACTTACGTCCACAGATACGCAGTATTTT; CDR3aa: CASSLVLRLTSTDTQYF
j_gene: TRBJ2-6; v_gene: TRBV6-1; d_gene: -; abundance: few; CDR3nt: TGTGCCAGCAGAAGTGGCGGGATCTCTGGGGCCAACGTCCTGACTTTC; CDR3aa: CASRSGGISGANVLTF
j_gene: TRBJ2-2; v_gene: TRBV7-8; d_gene: -; abundance: many; CDR3nt: TGTGCCAGCAGGCCCAGGGGCGCGGGCGGGGAGCTGTTTTTT; CDR3aa: CASRPRGAGGELFF
j_gene: TRBJ2-1; v_gene: TRBV7-2; d_gene: TRBD1; abundance: many; CDR3nt: TGTGCCAGCAGCTTAGAAACAGGGGGATTCGACGATGAGCAGTTCTTC; CDR3aa: CASSLETGGFDDEQFF
j_gene: TRBJ2-1; v_gene: TRBV12-3/TRBV12-4; d_gene: TRBD2; abundance: medium-sized; CDR3nt: TGTGCCAGTTTACTAGCGGGAGGTTCCAATGAGCAGTTCTTC; CDR3aa: CASLLAGGSNEQFF
j_gene: TRBJ1-1; v_gene: TRBV11-3; d_gene: -; abundance: -; CDR3nt: TGTGCCAGCAGCACTGAACAGGGTTTGAACACTGAAGCTTTCTTT; CDR3aa: CASSTEQGLNTEAFF
j_gene: TRBJ1-6; v_gene: TRBV6-1; d_gene: TRBD1; abundance: many; CDR3nt: TGTGCCAGCAGTCCACCGGACAGGTTTGCACCCCTCCACTTT; CDR3aa: CASSPPDRFAPLHF
j_gene: TRBJ2-3; v_gene: TRBV6-5; d_gene: -; abundance: -; CDR3nt: TGTGCCAGCGGTTTCGGGGGCACAGATACGCAGTATTTT; CDR3aa: CASGFGGTDTQYF
j_gene: TRBJ2-4; v_gene: TRBV7-2; d_gene: -; abundance: -; CDR3nt: TGTGCCAGCAGGGGGGTGCAGAGGGGTAATGAAGACACCCAGTACTTC; CDR3aa: CASRGVQRGNEDTQYF
j_gene: TRBJ2-7; v_gene: TRBV6-1; d_gene: TRBD1; abundance: -; CDR3nt: TGTGCCAGCACCCCGGGACAGGGGGCCTACGAGCAGTACTTC; CDR3aa: CASTPGQGAYEQYF
j_gene: TRBJ1-1; v_gene: TRBV6-4; d_gene: -; abundance: -; CDR3nt: TGTGCCAGCAGTGACCCTAAGCCTCCCCCTGAAGCTTTCTTT; CDR3aa: CASSDPKPPPEAFF
j_gene: TRBJ2-1; v_gene: TRBV6-1; d_gene: TRBD2; abundance: -; CDR3nt: TGTGCCAGCAGTGAACGAGGGACTATCCTTAACAATGAGCAGTATTTC; CDR3aa: CASSERGTILNNEQYF